The TCR beta chain under discussion was sequenced for a study of T cell repertoires in cytomegalovirus infection (dated by TCRdb to the late 2010s). Regarding the study in general: Peptide stimulations targeted recently identified HLA-C-restricted CMV epitopes, whose presentation resists viral immunomodulation, together with well-studied HLA-B-restricted epitopes. The HLA type of each donor mattered for the analysis, because public TCR beta signatures pointed to carriage of CMV infection along with the matching HLA type.

V drops 8 bases and J drops 3 bases, leaving 11 bases in between. CDR1 and CDR2 (MNHEY, SMNVEV) derive from the germline V gene (reference sequence). The CDR3 starts with the cysteine, ends with the phenylalanine, and has 13 residues. The only DNA kept is the CDR3, 39 bases in frame from the first base. What the treatment or condition label conveys for this sample: in vitro stimulation with specific CMV peptide epitopes to enrich CMV-specific T cells. Worth noting for this clonotype: No cognate antigen has been identified for it. No much larger clonotype is one base removed from it; base qualities were not supplied.

Sequencing took place on an Illumina HiSeq 1500. TCRdb handled the public reads itself, with Q25 trimming in fastp and clone calling in MiXCR, and kept productive beta chains. Rows merge per CDR3 protein into single entries with the most common DNA and genes. In all, the sample holds 800,000 to 950,000 distinct CDR3 sequences, and over 25% of those were seen once. 9.5% to 15% of the sample lies in the top ten. Broad study findings and their caveats: Cumulative frequency of public TCR beta family members discriminated carriers of CMV infection plus the relevant HLA type in this cohort and an independent 352-donor cohort. The ex vivo response was dominated by HLA-C-restricted CMV-specific TCR beta clonotypes, and the single most frequent clonotype in two of eight donors was supplied by these HLA-C-restricted clonotypes.

The chain was built from TRBV27 and TRBJ1-5, with no confidently assigned D gene. The sample in question was cultured CD8+ T cells from PBMCs, obtained from culture after CMV antigen stimulation. The TCR was taken from a human donor in good health (CMV status not recorded). Some clones in this sample may be carry-over from other donors' samples. The CDR3 loop reads CASGRDYNQPQHF. At the DNA level, the sequence is TGTGCCAGCGGAAGGGATTACAATCAGCCCCAGCATTTT.